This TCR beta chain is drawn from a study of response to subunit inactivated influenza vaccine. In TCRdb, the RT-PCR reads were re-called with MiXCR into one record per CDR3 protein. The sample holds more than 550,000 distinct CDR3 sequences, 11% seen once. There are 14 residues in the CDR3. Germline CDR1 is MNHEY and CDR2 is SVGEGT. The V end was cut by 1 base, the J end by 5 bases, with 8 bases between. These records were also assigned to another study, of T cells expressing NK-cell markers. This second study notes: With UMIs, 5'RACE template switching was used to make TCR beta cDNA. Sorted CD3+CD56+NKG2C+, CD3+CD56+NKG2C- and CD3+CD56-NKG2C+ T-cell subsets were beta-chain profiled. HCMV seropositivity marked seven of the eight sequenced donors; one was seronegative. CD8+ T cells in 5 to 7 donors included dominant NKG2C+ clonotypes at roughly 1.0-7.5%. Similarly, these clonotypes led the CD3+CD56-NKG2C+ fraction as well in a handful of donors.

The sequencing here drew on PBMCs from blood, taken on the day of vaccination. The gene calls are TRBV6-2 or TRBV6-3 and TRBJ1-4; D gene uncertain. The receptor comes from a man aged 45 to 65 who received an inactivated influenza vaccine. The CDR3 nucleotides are TGTGCCAGCAGTTACTTCGGAAAGAATGAAAAACTGTTTTTT. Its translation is CASSYFGKNEKLFF.